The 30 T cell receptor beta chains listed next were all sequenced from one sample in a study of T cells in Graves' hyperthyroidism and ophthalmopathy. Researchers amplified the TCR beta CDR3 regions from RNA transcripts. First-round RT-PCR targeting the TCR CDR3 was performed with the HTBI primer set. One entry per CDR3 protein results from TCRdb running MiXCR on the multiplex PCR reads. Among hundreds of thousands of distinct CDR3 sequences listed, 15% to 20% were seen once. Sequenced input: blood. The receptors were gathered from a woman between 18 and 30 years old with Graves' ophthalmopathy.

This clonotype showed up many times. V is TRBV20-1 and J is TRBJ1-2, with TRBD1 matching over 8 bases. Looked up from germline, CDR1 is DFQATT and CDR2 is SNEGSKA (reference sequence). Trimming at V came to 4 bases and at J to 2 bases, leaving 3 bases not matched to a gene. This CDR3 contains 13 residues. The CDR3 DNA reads TGCAGTGCTATTCAGGGGGCGAACTATGGCTACACCTTC. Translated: CSAIQGANYGYTF.

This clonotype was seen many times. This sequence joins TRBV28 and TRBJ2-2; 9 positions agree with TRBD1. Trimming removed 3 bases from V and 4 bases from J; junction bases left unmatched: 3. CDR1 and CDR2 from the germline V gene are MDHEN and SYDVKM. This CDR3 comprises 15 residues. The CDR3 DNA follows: TGTGCCAGCAGTTTGGGGACAGGGACCACCGGGGAGCTGTTTTTT. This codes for CASSLGTGTTGELFF.

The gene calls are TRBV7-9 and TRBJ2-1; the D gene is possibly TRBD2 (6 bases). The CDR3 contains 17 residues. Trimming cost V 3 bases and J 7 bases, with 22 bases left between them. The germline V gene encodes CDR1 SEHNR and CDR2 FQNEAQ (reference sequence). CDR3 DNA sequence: TGTGCCAGCAGCTTTCTTAGGTCGGAGGGCCGGGGGAATGAGCAGTTCTTC. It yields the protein CASSFLRSEGRGNEQFF.

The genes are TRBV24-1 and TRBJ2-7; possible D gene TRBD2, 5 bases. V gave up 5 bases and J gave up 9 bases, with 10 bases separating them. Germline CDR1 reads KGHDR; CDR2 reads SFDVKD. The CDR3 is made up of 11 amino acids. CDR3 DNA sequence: TGTGCCACCAGTGGCAGGAGCGGGCAGTACTTC. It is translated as CATSGRSGQYF.

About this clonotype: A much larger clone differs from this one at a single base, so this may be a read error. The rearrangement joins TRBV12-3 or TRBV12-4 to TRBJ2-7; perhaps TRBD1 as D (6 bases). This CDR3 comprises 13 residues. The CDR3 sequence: CVSSFLGANEQYF. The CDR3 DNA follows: TGTGTCAGCAGTTTTTTGGGGGCCAACGAGCAGTACTTC.

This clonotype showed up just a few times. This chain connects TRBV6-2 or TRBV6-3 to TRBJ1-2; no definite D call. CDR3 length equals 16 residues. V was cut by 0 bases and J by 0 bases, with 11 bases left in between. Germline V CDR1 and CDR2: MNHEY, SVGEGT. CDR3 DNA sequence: TGTGCCAGCAGTTACTCGATAACTGTCGCTAACTATGGCTACACCTTC. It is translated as CASSYSITVANYGYTF.

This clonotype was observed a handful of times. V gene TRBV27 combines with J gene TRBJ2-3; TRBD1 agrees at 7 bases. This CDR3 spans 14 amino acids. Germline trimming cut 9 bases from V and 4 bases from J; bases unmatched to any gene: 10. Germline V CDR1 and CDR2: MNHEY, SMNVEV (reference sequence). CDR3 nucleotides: TGTGCCAGTTGCACCGGGACAGTTCCAGATACGCAGTATTTT. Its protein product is CASCTGTVPDTQYF.

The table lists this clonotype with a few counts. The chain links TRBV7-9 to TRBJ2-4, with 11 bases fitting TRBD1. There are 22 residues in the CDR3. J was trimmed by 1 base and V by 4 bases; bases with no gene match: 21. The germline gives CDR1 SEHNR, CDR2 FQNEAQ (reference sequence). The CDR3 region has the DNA TGTGCCAGCAGCTCACCGGCCGGGACAGGGGGACTCACCCTGGGGGCCAAAAACATTCAGTACTTC. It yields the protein CASSSPAGTGGLTLGAKNIQYF.

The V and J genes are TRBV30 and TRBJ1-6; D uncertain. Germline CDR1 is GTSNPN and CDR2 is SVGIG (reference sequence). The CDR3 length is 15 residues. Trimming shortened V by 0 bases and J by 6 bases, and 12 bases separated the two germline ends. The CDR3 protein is CAWSVSRTGNSPLHF. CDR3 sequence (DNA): TGTGCCTGGAGTGTATCTCGGACTGGTAATTCACCCCTCCACTTT.

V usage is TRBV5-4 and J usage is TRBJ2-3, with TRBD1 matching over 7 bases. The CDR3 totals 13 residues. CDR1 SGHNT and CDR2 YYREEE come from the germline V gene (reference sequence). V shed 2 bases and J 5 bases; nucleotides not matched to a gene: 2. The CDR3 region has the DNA TGTGCCAGCAGCTTAAACAGGGGAGATACGCAGTATTTT. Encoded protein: CASSLNRGDTQYF.

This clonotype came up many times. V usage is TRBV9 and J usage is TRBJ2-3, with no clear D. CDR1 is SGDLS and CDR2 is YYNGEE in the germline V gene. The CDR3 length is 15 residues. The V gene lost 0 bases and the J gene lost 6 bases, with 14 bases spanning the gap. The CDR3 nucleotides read TGTGCCAGCAGCGTAGACAATGGGGAATATGATACGCAGTATTTT. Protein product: CASSVDNGEYDTQYF.

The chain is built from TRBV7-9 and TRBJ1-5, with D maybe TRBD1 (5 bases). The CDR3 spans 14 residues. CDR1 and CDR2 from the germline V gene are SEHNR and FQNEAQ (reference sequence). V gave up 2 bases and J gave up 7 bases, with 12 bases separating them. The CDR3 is CASSLLGTNQPQHF. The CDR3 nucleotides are TGTGCCAGCAGCTTATTGGGGACGAACCAGCCCCAGCATTTT.

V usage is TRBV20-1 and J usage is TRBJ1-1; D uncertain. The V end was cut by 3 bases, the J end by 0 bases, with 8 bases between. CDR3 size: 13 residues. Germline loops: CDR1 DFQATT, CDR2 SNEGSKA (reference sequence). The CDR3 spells CSASNVLNTEAFF. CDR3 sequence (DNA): TGCAGTGCTAGTAACGTTTTGAACACTGAAGCTTTCTTT.

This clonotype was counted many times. The CDR3 coding sequence is TGTGCCAGCAGTTTCGGGCTAGCGGGAGCCTCCTACGAGCAGTACTTC. This translates into CASSFGLAGASYEQYF. The V and J genes are TRBV28 and TRBJ2-7; TRBD2 agrees at 10 bases. V lost 3 bases, J lost 0 bases, and 5 bases stayed unmatched. The CDR3 contains 16 residues. Germline values: CDR1 MDHEN, CDR2 SYDVKM.

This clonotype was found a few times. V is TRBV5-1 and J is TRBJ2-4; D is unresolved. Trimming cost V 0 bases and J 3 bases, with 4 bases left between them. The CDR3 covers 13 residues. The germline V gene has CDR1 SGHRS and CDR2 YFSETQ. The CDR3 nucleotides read TGCGCCAGCAGCTTGGTCGACAAAAACATTCAGTACTTC. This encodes CASSLVDKNIQYF.

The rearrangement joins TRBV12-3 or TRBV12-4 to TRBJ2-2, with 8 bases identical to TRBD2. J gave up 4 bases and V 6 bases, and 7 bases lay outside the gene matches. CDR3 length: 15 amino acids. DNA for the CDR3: TGTGCCAGCAGGGATAGGCGGGGGGCCACCGGGGAGCTGTTTTTT. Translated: CASRDRRGATGELFF.

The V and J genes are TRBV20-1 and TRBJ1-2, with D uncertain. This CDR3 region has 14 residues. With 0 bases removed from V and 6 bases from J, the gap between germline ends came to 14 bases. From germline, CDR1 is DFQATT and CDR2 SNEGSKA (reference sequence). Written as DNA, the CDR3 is TGCAGTGCTAGAGATCCCCTCCTGACGGATGGCTACACCTTC. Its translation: CSARDPLLTDGYTF.

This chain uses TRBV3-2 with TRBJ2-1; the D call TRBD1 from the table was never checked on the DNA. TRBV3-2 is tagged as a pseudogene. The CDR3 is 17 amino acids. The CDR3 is CASSLRHRGSYYNEQFF. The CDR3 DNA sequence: TGTGCCAGCAGCCTTAGACACAGGGGGTCCTACTACAATGAGCAGTTCTTC.

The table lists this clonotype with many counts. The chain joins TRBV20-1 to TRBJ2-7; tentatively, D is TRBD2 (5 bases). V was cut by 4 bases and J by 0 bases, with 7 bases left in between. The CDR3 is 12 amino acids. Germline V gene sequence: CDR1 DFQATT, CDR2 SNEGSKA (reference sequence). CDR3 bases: TGCAGTGCTACGGGGAACTCCTACGAGCAGTACTTC. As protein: CSATGNSYEQYF.

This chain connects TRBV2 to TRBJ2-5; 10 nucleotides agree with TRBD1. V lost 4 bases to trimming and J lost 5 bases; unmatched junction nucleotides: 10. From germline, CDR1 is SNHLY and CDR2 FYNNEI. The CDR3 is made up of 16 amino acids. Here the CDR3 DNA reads TGTGCCAGCAGTGGGAGACCGACAGGGGGCGTGGAGACCCAGTACTTC. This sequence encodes CASSGRPTGGVETQYF.

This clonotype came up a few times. CDR3 DNA sequence: TGTGCCAGCCTCCTTGGCGGGACAGGCGGCTCTGAAGCTTTCTTT. Its protein product is CASLLGGTGGSEAFF. This sequence joins TRBV28 and TRBJ1-1, with 8 bases identical to TRBD1. The CDR3 is made up of 15 amino acids. Looked up from germline, CDR1 is MDHEN and CDR2 is SYDVKM. V shed 8 bases and J 6 bases; nucleotides not matched to a gene: 14. Supplemented by reference TRBV28 and TRBJ1-1, the full variable domain reads DVKVTQSSRYLVKRTGEKVFLECVQDMDHENMFWYRQDPGLGLRLIYFSYDVKMKEKGDIPEGYSVSREKKERFSLILESASTNQTSMYLCASLLGGTGGSEAFFGQGTRLTVV.

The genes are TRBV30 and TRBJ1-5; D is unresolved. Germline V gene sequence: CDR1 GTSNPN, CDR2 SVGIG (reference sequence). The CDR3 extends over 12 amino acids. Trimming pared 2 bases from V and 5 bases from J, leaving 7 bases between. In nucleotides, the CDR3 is TGTGCCTGGAGTTCGGTAGATCAGCCCCAGCATTTT. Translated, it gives CAWSSVDQPQHF.

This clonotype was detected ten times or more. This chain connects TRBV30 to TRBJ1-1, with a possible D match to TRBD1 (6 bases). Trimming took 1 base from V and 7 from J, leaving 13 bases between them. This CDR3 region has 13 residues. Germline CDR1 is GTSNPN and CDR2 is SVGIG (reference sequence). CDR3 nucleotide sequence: TGTGCCTGGAGTGGGGTGAAGGGGGGTGAAGCTTTCTTT. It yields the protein CAWSGVKGGEAFF.

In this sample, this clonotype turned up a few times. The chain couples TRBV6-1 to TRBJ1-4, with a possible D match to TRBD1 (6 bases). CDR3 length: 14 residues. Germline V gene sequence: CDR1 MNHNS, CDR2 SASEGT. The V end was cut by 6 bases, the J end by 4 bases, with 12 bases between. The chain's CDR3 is CASRPDRFNEKLFF. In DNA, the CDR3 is TGTGCCAGCAGACCCGACAGGTTTAATGAAAAACTGTTTTTT.

This chain's CDR3 is CSVEMVIQETQYF. CDR3 DNA: TGCAGCGTTGAAATGGTGATACAAGAGACCCAGTACTTC. This chain connects TRBV29-1 to TRBJ2-5, with D unclear. The CDR3 contains 13 residues. The germline CDR1 and CDR2 sequences are SQVTM and ANQGSEA. With 2 bases removed from V and 2 bases from J, the gap between germline ends came to 9 bases.

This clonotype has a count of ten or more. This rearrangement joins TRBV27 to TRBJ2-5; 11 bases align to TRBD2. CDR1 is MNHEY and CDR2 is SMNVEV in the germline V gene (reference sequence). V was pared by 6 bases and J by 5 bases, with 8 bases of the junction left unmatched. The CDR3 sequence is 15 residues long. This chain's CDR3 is CASRWTSGSHETQYF. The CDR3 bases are TGTGCCAGCAGGTGGACTAGCGGGTCCCACGAGACCCAGTACTTC.

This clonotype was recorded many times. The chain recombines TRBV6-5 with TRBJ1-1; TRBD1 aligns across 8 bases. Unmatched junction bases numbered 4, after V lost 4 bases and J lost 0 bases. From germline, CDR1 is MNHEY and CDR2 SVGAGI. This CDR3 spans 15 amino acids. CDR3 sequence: CASSSRDRLNTEAFF. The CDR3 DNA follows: TGTGCCAGCAGTTCCAGGGACAGGTTGAACACTGAAGCTTTCTTT.

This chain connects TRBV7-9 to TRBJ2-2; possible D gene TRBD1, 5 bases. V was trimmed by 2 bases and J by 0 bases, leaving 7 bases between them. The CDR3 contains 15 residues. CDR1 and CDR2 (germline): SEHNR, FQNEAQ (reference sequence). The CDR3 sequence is CASSLRQPNTGELFF. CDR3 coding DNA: TGTGCCAGCAGCTTAAGACAGCCGAACACCGGGGAGCTGTTTTTT.

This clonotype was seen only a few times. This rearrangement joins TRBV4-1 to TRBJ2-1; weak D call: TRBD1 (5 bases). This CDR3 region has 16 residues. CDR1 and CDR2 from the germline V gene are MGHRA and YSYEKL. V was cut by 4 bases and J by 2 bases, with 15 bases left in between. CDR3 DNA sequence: TGCGCCAGCAGCCTTACCTACCAGGACACCTACAATGAGCAGTTCTTC. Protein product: CASSLTYQDTYNEQFF.

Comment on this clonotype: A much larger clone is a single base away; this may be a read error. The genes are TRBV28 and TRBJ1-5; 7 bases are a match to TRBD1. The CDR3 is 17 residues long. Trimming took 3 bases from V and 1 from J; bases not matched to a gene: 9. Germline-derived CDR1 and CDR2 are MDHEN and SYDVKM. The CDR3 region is CASSFWQGGGSNQPQHF. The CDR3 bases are TGTGCCAGCAGTTTCTGGCAGGGAGGGGGCAGCAATCAGCCCCAGCATTTT.